This paragraph reports one TCR beta chain. Its antigen is still unknown. A much larger clone is a single base away; this may be a read error. The CDR3 runs 15 residues from the cysteine to the phenylalanine. The retained sequence is limited to the CDR3, 45 bases, with the frame set at the first base. The germline V gene sets CDR1 to LGHNA and CDR2 to YSLEER. These data originate in a study (dated by TCRdb to about 2015). A note on the overall study: The study examined whether tumor-infiltrating Tregs in breast cancer are drawn from blood Tregs or arise in situ by conversion from other CD4+ T cell subsets.

Tregs were isolated as CD4+CD25+CD127-/low cells. Tregs, naive and memory CD4+ T cells from tumor, blood and ipsilateral draining lymph nodes of 4 or 5 breast cancer patients underwent full-length TCR alpha and beta sequencing. Tumor tissue and lymph nodes obtained from ipsilateral axillary dissection were perfused with PBS, minced and then digested with collagenase I and hyaluronidase. Mononuclear cells from lymph nodes or about 55 ml of peripheral blood were isolated by Ficoll density gradient centrifugation. FACS confirmed that the sorted cell populations were more than 90% pure. Full-length TCR variable regions were amplified by 5' RACE PCR with constant-region reverse primers, followed by semi-nested PCR with Nested Universal Primer A. Using the ReliaPrep RNA Cell Miniprep System, total RNA was extracted, and the SMARTer RACE 5'/3' Kit was then used to reverse transcribe the RNA into 5'RACE-ready cDNA. Multiplex adaptors were used to barcode the full-length TCR alpha and beta libraries, which were then sequenced on an Illumina MiSeq. The authors' pipeline ran thus. For each of nine subset-tissue groups, sequencing data from the five patients were pooled, and the groups were then compared using unsupervised clustering of TCR gene usage. Repertoire similarity was calculated with the Morisita-Horn index, weighting shared sequences by their contribution to each repertoire. TCRdb's own reprocessing of the public reads used fastp at Q25 and MiXCR and kept productive beta chains. Each entry merges the rows of one CDR3 protein and shows their most common DNA and genes. Clone size and V and J calls follow TCRdb, not the original study. For this sample there are 8,500 to 13,000 distinct CDR3 sequences; over 15% appear just once. The ten largest clones take up 3.8% of the sample.

The investigation overall reported the following: The validation in the larger cohort was limited to a single TCR beta V-J rearrangement instead of whole repertoires. The greatest overlap of tumor-infiltrating Treg TCR alpha and beta sequences was observed with tumor naive CD4+ T cells, followed by blood naive CD4+ T cells. The TCR gene usage of tumor memory CD4+ T cells clustered together with blood and lymph node memory CD4+ cells and with lymph node naive CD4+ cells.

The receptor was isolated from a female donor with breast cancer. What was sequenced was Tregs sorted from a lymph node. This receptor chain uses TRBV4-3 and TRBJ1-1; no D segment can be confidently identified. The sequenced DNA: TGCGACAGCAGCCCTTTGTTAGGCATCTTCACTGAAGCTTTCTTT. This gives the protein CDSSPLLGIFTEAFF.